This T cell receptor (beta chain) was sequenced in a study of T cells in Graves' hyperthyroidism and ophthalmopathy. The patients, who ranged from 18 to 65 in age, presented with newly diagnosed hyperthyroidism lasting under 2 months. Uncontrolled infection, other autoimmune disease, pregnancy or lactation led to exclusion. Details on this clonotype: This sequence may be a read error, since a much larger clone differs from it by one base.

RNA transcripts were the template for amplifying TCR beta CDR3 regions. HTBI primers were used for first-round RT-PCR of the TCR CDR3. TCRdb redid the calling of the multiplex PCR reads with MiXCR, one entry per CDR3 protein. The table lists roughly 400,000 distinct CDR3 sequences, just under 25% of them singletons. Per the germline V gene, CDR1 is MDHEN and CDR2 is SYDVKM. The CDR3 is made up of 17 amino acids. The chain uses TRBV28 and TRBJ2-5, with 14 bases matching TRBD2. This clonotype originated in a middle-aged man with Graves' hyperthyroidism. The sequenced sample consisted of blood. The CDR3 region has the DNA TGTGCCACTGAAAGACTAGCGGGAGGGCCAGAGCAAGAGACCCGGTACTTC. Protein: CATERLAGGPEQETRYF.